This TCR beta chain was recovered during a study of technical replicates of blood from a few donors listed by TCRdb under 2017. Preparation of the library involved the immunoSEQ multiplex PCR assay. Sourced from immuneACCESS, this table was stored by TCRdb with only in-frame sequences that have V and J called. A share of the clones is absent; for the studies checked, an unresolved V gene accounts for under half, and the remainder has no known explanation. For this sample there are some 74,000 clones; 95% to 97% appear just once. Approximately 0.28% of the sample goes to the ten largest clones. The CDR3, cysteine through phenylalanine, is 16 amino acids long. The only DNA kept is the CDR3, 48 bases in frame from the first base. Compared with germline, V lacks 5 bases and J lacks 6 bases; bases without a gene match: 4. CDR1 and CDR2 (MNHEY, SMNVEV) derive from the germline V gene (reference sequence).

As concerns this clone: Its antigen remains undetermined. There are no base qualities to consult, and no much larger clone falls within one base.

This clonotype originated in a human donor in good health. The sample consisted of T cells isolated from PBMCs. Rearrangement joined TRBV27 to TRBJ2-1, and TRBD2 aligns with 16 junction nucleotides. CDR3 region: CASSPGTSGRANEQFF. The DNA sequence reads TGTGCCAGCAGTCCAGGGACTAGCGGGAGGGCCAATGAGCAGTTCTTC.